The sequence of this T cell receptor (beta chain) was determined in a study of patients and donors after allogeneic stem cell transplantation. TCRdb re-derived calls from the RT-PCR reads in MiXCR, one entry per CDR3 protein. The sample consists of 84,000 or so distinct CDR3 sequences, roughly 50% of them appearing once. The germline V gene encodes CDR1 DFQATT and CDR2 SNEGSKA (reference sequence). J was trimmed by 1 base and V by 5 bases; bases with no gene match: 6. The CDR3 consists of 14 residues. The TCR was taken from a human donor who was either an allogeneic HSCT recipient or a stem cell or donor lymphocyte infusion donor (not recorded which). It is not recorded whose cells these are; they may come from a transplant donor. Sequenced: blood, either unsorted or a sorted T cell fraction (not recorded which). The genes are TRBV20-1 and TRBJ2-7; 9 positions agree with TRBD2. The CDR3 here is CSAFLAGLSYEQYF. CDR3 DNA sequence: TGCAGTGCTTTTCTAGCGGGGCTTTCCTACGAGCAGTACTTC.